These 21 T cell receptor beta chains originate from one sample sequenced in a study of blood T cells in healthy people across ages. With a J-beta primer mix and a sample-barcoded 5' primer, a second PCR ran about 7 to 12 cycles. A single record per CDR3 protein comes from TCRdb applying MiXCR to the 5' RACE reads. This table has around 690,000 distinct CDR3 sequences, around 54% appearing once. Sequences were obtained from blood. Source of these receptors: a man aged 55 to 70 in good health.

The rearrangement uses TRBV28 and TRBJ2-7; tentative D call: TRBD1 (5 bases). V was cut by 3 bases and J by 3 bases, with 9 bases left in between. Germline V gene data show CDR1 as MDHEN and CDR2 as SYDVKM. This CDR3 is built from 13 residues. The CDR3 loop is CASSFQGFYEQYF. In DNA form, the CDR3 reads TGTGCCAGCAGTTTCCAGGGATTCTACGAGCAGTACTTC. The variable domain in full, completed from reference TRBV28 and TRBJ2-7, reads DVKVTQSSRYLVKRTGEKVFLECVQDMDHENMFWYRQDPGLGLRLIYFSYDVKMKEKGDIPEGYSVSREKKERFSLILESASTNQTSMYLCASSFQGFYEQYFGPGTRLTVT.

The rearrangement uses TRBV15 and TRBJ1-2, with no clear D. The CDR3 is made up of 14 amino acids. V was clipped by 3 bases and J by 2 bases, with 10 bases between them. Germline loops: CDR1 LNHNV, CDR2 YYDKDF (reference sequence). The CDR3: CATSRVEGNYGYTF. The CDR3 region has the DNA TGTGCCACCAGCAGGGTCGAAGGGAACTATGGCTACACCTTC.

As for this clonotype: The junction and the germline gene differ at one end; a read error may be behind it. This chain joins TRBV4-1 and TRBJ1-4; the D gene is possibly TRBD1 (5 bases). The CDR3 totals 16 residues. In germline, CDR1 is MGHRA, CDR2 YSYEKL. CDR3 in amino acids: CASSQSPTGLNEELFF. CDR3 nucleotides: TGCGCCAGCAGTCAAAGCCCCACAGGCCTTAATGAAGAACTGTTTTTT.

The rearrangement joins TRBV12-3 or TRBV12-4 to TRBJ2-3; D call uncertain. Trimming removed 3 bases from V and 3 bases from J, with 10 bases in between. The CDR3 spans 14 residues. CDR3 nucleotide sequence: TGTGCCAGCAGTTTTAACCCCAGGACAGATACGCAGTATTTT. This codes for CASSFNPRTDTQYF.

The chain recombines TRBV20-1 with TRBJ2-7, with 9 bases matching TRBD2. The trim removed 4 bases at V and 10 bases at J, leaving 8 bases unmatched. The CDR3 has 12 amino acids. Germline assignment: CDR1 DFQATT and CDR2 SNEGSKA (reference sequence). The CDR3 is CSATASGASQYF. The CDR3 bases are TGCAGTGCTACCGCTAGCGGGGCCTCCCAGTACTTC.

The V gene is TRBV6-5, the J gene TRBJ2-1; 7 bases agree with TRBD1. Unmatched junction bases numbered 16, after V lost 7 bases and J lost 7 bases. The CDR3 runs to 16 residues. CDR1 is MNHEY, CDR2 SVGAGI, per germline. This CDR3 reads CASNGQASLQRNEQFF. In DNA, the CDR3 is TGTGCCAGCAATGGACAGGCCTCCCTTCAAAGGAATGAGCAGTTCTTC.

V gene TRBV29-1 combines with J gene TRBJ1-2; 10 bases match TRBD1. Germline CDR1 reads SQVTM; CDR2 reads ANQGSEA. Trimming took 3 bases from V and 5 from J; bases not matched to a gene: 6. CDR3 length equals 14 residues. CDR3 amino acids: CSVDLDRGEYGYTF. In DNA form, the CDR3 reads TGCAGCGTTGATTTGGACAGGGGGGAGTATGGCTACACCTTC.

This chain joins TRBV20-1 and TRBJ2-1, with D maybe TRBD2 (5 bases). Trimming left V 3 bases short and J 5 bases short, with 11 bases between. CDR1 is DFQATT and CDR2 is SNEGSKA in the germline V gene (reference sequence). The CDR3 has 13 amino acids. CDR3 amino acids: CSASRGGNNEQFF. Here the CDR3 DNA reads TGCAGTGCTAGTCGGGGTGGAAACAATGAGCAGTTCTTC.

The CDR3, as DNA: TGCAGCGTTGAAGTTGGCTCGGGTGGAAATGAGCAGTTCTTC. Its translation: CSVEVGSGGNEQFF. The chain carries TRBV29-1 and TRBJ2-1; no definite D call. The CDR3 spans 14 residues. Germline lookup yields CDR1 SQVTM and CDR2 ANQGSEA. Trimming cost V 1 base and J 7 bases, with 14 bases left between them.

The CDR3 here is CASSQAWGQETQYF. For the CDR3, the DNA is TGTGCCAGCAGTCAGGCCTGGGGGCAAGAGACCCAGTACTTC. The J gene is TRBJ2-5, the V gene TRBV7-9; D may correspond to TRBD1 or TRBD2 (5 bases each). This CDR3 comprises 14 residues. Trimming left V 6 bases short and J 2 bases short, with 13 bases between. The germline gives CDR1 SEHNR, CDR2 FQNEAQ (reference sequence). The full variable domain, completed using reference TRBV7-9 and TRBJ2-5, is DTGVSQNPRHKITKRGQNVTFRCDPISEHNRLYWYRQTLGQGPEFLTYFQNEAQLEKSRLLSDRFSAERPKGSFSTLEIQRTEQGDSAMYLCASSQAWGQETQYFGPGTRLLVL.

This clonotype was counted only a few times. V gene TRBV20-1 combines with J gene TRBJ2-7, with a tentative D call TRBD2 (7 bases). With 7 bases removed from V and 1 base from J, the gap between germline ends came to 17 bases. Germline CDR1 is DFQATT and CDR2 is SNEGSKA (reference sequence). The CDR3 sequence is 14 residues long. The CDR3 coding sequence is TGCAGTGGGTTAGGGGGGGCACCGTCCTACGAGCAGTACTTC. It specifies CSGLGGAPSYEQYF.

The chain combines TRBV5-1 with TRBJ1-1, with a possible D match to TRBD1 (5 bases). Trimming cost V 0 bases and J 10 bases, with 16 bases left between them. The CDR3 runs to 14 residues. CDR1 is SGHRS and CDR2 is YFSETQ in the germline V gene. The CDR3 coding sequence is TGCGCCAGCAGCTTGGCCCCGGAAAGAGGGGTAGCTTTCTTT. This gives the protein CASSLAPERGVAFF.

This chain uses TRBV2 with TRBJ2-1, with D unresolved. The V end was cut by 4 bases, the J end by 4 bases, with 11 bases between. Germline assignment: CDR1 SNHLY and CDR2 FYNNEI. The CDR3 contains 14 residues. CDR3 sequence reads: CASSARTSYNEQFF. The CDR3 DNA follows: TGTGCCAGCAGTGCCCGGACCAGTTACAATGAGCAGTTCTTC.

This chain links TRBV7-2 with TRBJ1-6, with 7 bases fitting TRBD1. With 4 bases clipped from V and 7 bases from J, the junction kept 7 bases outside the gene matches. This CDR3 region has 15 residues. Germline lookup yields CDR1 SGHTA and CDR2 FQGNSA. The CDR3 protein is CASSYRQGGNSPLHF. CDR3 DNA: TGTGCCAGCAGCTACAGACAGGGTGGCAATTCACCCCTCCACTTT.

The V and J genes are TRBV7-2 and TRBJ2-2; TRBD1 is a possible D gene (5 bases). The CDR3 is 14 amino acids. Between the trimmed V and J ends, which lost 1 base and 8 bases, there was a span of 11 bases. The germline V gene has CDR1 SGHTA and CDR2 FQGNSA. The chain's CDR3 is CASSLDSGPGELFF. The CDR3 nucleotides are TGTGCCAGCAGCTTAGACTCAGGGCCGGGGGAGCTGTTTTTT.

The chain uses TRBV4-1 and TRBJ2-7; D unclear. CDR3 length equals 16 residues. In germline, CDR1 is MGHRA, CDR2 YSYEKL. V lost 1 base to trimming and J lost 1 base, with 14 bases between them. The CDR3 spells CASSQGTEHKSYEQYF. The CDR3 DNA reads TGCGCCAGCAGCCAAGGGACGGAGCACAAATCCTACGAGCAGTACTTC.

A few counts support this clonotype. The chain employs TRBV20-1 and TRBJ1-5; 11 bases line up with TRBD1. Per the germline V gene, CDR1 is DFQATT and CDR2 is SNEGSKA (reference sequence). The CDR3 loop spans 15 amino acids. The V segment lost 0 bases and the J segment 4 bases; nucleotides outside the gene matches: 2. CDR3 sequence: CSAREGTGGNQPQHF. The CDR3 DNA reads TGCAGTGCTAGAGAGGGGACAGGGGGAAATCAGCCCCAGCATTTT.

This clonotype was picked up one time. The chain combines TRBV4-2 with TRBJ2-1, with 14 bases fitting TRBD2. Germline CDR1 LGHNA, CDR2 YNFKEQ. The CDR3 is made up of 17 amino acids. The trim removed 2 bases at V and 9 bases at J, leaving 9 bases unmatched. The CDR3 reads CASSQQTSGGAFGEQFF. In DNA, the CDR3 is TGTGCCAGCAGCCAACAGACTAGCGGGGGGGCTTTTGGTGAGCAGTTCTTC.

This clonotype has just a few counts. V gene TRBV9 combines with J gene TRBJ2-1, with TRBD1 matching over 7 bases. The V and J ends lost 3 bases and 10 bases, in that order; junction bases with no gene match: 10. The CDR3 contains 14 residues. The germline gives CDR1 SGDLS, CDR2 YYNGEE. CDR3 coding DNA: TGTGCCAGCAGCGACACCGGACAGGCCAGAGAGCAGTTCTTC. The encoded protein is CASSDTGQAREQFF.

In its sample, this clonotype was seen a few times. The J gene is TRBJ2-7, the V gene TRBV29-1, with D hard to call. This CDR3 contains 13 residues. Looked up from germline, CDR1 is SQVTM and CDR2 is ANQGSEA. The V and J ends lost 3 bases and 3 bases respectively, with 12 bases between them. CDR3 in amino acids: CSVDPQLIYEQYF. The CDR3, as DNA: TGCAGCGTTGACCCCCAGCTGATCTACGAGCAGTACTTC.

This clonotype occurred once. The CDR3, as DNA: TGTGCCAGCAGCAAACCAGACAGGGCAGATTCACCCCTCCACTTT. Its translation is CASSKPDRADSPLHF. The rearrangement uses TRBV6-5 and TRBJ1-6, with 7 bases aligning to TRBD1. The CDR3 is 15 amino acids. The V gene end was trimmed by 6 bases and the J gene end by 8 bases; junction bases not matched to a gene: 10. CDR1 is MNHEY, CDR2 SVGAGI, per germline.